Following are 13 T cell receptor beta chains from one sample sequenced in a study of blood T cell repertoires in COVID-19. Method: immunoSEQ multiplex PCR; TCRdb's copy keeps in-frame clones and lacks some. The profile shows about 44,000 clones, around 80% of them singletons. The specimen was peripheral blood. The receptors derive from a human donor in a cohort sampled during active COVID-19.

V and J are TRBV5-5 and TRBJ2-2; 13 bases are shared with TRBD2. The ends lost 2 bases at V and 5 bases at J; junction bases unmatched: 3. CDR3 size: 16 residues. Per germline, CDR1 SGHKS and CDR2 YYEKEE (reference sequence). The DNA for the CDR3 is TGTGCCAGCAGCTTAGGACTAGCGGGGGTTACCGGGGAGCTGTTTTTT. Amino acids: CASSLGLAGVTGELFF.

The CDR3 DNA reads TGCAGCGTGCCCGGGACTAGCGGGGGGGCGAGCACAGATACGCAGTATTTT. Its protein product is CSVPGTSGGASTDTQYF. The chain couples TRBV29-1 to TRBJ2-3; TRBD2 agrees at 16 bases. The CDR3 has 17 amino acids. Trimming removed 6 bases from V and 0 bases from J; junction bases left unmatched: 6. From germline, CDR1 is SQVTM and CDR2 ANQGSEA.

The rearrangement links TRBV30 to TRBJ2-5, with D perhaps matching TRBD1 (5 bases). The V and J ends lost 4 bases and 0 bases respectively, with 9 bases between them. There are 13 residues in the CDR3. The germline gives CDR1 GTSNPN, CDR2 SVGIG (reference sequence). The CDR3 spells CAWNPGNQETQYF. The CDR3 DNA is TGTGCCTGGAACCCAGGGAACCAAGAGACCCAGTACTTC.

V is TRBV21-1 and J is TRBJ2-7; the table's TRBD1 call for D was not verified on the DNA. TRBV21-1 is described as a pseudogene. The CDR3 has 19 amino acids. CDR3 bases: TGTGCCAGCAGCAAAGGAAGGGGGATCGCCTTCCTGACTCTCTACGAGCAGTACGTC. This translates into CASSKGRGIAFLTLYEQYV.

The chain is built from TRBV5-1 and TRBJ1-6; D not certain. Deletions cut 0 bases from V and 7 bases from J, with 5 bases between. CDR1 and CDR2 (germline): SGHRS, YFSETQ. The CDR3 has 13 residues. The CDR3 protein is CASSLATNSPLHF. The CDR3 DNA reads TGCGCCAGCAGCTTGGCTACCAATTCACCCCTCCACTTT.

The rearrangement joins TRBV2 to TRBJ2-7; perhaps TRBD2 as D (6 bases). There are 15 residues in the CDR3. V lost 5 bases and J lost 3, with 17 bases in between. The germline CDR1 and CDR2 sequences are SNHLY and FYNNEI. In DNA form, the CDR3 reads TGTGCCAGCAGTACCGTGGAGGGTATGTTCTACGAGCAGTACTTC. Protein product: CASSTVEGMFYEQYF.

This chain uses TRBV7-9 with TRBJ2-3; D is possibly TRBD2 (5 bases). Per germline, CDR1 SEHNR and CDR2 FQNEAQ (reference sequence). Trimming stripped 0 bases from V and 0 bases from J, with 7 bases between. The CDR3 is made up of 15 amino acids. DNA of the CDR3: TGTGCCAGCAGCTTAGCCGGGGAAAGCACAGATACGCAGTATTTT. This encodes CASSLAGESTDTQYF.

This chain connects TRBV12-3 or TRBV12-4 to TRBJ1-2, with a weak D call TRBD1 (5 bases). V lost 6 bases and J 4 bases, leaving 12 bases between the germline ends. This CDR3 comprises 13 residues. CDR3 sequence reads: CASSPGPGYGYTF. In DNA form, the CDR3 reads TGTGCCAGCAGCCCAGGGCCTGGCTATGGCTACACCTTC.

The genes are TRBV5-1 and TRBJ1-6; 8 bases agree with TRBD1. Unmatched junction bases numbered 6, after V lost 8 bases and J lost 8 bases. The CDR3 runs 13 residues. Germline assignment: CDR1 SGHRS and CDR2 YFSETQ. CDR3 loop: CASQTGADSPLHF. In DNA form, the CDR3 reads TGCGCCAGTCAGACAGGGGCAGATTCACCCCTCCACTTT.

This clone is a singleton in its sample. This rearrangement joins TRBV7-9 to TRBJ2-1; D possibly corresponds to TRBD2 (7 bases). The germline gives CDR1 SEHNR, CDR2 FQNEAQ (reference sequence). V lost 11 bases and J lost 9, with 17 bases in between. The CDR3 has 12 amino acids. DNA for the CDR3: TGTGCCCCTGAGGGGGAGGGGAGTGAGCAGTTCTTC. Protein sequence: CAPEGEGSEQFF.

This chain's CDR3 is CASSPMTGAIAEAFF. The CDR3 DNA sequence: TGCGCCAGCAGCCCAATGACAGGGGCAATCGCTGAAGCTTTCTTT. The V gene is TRBV5-1, the J gene TRBJ1-1, with TRBD1 identical over 8 bases. Germline-derived CDR1 and CDR2 are SGHRS and YFSETQ. V shed 4 bases, J shed 6 bases, and the junction held 11 bases outside the gene matches. The length of the CDR3 is 15 residues.

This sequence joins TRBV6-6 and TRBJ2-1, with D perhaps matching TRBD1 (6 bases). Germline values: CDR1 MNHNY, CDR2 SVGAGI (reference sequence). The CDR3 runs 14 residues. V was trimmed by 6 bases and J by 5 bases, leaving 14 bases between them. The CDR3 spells CASSNRVPHNEQFF. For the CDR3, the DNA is TGTGCCAGCAGCAACAGGGTCCCCCACAATGAGCAGTTCTTC.

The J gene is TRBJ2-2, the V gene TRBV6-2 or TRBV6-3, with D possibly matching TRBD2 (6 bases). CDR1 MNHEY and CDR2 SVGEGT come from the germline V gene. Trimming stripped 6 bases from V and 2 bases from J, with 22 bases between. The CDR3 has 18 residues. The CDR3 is CASSPYGGRVLNTGELFF. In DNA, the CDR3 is TGTGCCAGCAGCCCCTACGGAGGGCGGGTACTAAACACCGGGGAGCTGTTTTTT.